Given below is one T cell receptor (beta chain) in context. Its antigen is not known. Baseline was the first blood sampling point, followed by cycle 4 day 1 and cycle 7 day 1. Some clones are missing from TCRdb's copy, which holds only in-frame ones; the method was immunoSEQ multiplex PCR. The sample contains roughly 52,000 clones, 84% of which appear only once. The entry originates in a study of OX40 agonist ivuxolimab in advanced cancers. Regarding the study as a whole: Researchers did not determine the expanded peripheral T cells' antigen specificity.

The sequence was collected from an adult with an advanced solid tumor such as melanoma, head and neck, liver or kidney cancer. Specimen: CD4+ or CD8+ T cells sorted from blood, collected in a trial of the OX40 agonist ivuxolimab.

This CDR3 reads CASSIPGQGVDEQYF. The CDR3 coding sequence is TGTGCCAGCAGTATACCGGGACAGGGAGTAGACGAGCAGTACTTC. The chain is built from TRBV28 and TRBJ2-7; 9 bases are shared with TRBD1. V was clipped by 5 bases and J by 5 bases; unmatched bases: 10. The CDR3 is 15 amino acids. CDR1 is MDHEN, CDR2 SYDVKM, per germline.